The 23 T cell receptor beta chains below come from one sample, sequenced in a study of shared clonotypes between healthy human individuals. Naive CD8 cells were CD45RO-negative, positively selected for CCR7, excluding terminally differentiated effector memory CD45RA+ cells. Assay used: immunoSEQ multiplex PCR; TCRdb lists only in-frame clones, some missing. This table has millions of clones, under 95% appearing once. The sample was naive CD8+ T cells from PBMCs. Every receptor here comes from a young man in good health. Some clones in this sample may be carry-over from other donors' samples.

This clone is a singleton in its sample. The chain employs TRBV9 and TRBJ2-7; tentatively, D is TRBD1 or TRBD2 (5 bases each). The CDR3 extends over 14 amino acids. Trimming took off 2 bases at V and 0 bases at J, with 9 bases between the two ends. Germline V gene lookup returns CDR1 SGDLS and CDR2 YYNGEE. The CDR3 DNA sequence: TGTGCCAGCAGCGTGAGGGGCCCCTCCTACGAGCAGTACTTC. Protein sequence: CASSVRGPSYEQYF.

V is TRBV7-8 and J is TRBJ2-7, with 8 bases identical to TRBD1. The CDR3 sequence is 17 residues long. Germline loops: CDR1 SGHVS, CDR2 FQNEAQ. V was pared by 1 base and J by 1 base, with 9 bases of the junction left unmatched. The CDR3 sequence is CASSLVQPGDRSYEQYF. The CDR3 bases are TGTGCCAGCAGCTTAGTTCAGCCCGGGGACAGGTCCTACGAGCAGTACTTC.

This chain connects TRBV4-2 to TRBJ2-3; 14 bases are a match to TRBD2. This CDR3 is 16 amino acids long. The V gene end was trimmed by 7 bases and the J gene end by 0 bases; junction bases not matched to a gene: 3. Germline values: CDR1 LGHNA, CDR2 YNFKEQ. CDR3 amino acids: CASTWTSGRSTDTQYF. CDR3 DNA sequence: TGTGCCAGCACCTGGACTAGCGGGAGGAGCACAGATACGCAGTATTTT.

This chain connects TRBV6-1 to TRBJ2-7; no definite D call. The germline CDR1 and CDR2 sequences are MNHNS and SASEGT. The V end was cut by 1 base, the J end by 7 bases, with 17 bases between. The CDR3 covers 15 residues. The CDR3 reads CASSEVKGSVGEQYF. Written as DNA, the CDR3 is TGTGCCAGCAGTGAAGTAAAGGGCAGCGTGGGGGAGCAGTACTTC.

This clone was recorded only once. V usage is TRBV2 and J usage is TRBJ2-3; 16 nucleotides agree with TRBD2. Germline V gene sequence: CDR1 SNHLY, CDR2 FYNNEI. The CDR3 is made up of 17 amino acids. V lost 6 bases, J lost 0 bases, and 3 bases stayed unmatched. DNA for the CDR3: TGTGCCAGCAGGGGACTAGCGGGAGGGTATAGCACAGATACGCAGTATTTT. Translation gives CASRGLAGGYSTDTQYF.

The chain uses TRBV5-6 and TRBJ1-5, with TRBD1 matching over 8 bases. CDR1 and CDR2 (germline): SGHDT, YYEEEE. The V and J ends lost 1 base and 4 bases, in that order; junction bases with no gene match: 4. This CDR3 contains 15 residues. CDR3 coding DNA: TGTGCCAGCAGCTTGACAGGGGGTGAAAATCAGCCCCAGCATTTT. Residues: CASSLTGGENQPQHF.

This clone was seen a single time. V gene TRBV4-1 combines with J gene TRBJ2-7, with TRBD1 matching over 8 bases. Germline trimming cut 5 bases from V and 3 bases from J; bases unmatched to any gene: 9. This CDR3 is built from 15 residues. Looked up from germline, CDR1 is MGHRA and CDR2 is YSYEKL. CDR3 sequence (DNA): TGCGCCAGCAGCGGTAGTGCAGGGGGCTTCTACGAGCAGTACTTC. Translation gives CASSGSAGGFYEQYF.

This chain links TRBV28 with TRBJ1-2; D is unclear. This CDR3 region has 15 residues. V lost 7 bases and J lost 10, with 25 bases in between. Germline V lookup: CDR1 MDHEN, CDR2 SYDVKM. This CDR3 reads CASTLGQQALLVYTF. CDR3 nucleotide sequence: TGTGCCAGCACCCTTGGGCAGCAGGCCCTATTAGTCTACACCTTC.

The CDR3 nucleotides read TGTGCCAGCAGCTTACGGACCCAGGGAAACTATGGCTACACCTTC. Translating gives CASSLRTQGNYGYTF. V gene TRBV7-9 combines with J gene TRBJ1-2, with a tentative D call TRBD1 (5 bases). The CDR3 totals 15 residues. Trimming removed 2 bases from V and 2 bases from J, with 12 bases in between. Germline assignment: CDR1 SEHNR and CDR2 FQNEAQ (reference sequence).

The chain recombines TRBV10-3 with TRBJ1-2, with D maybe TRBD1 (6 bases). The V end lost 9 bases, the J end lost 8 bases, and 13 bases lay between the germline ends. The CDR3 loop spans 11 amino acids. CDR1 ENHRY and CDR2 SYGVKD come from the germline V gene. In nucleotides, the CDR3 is TGTGCCATTGCGACAGGTCTGGGCTACACCTTC. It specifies CAIATGLGYTF.

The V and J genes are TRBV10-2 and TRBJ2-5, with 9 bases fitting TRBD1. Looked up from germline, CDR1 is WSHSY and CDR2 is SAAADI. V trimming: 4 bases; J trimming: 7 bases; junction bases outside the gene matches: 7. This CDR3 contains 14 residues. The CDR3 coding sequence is TGCGCCAGCAGTGGTTACAGGGGGCGCGCGACCCAGTACTTC. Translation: CASSGYRGRATQYF.

The CDR3 protein is CAWSVFGGAEAFF. CDR3 DNA sequence: TGTGCCTGGAGTGTATTTGGGGGGGCTGAAGCTTTCTTT. This rearrangement joins TRBV30 to TRBJ1-1; possible D gene TRBD1, 5 bases. V was pared by 0 bases and J by 6 bases, with 11 bases between. The germline V gene has CDR1 GTSNPN and CDR2 SVGIG (reference sequence). This CDR3 is built from 13 residues.

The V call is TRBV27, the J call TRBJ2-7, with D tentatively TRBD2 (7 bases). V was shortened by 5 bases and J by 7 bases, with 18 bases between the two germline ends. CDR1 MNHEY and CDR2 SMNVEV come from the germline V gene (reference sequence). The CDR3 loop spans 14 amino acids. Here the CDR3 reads CASSGRGPRKEQYF. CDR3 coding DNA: TGTGCCAGCAGTGGGCGGGGGCCCCGAAAGGAGCAGTACTTC.

CDR3 sequence reads: CASSSKDARETQYF. The CDR3 nucleotides are TGTGCCAGCAGCTCTAAAGATGCCCGAGAGACCCAGTACTTC. The chain recombines TRBV7-9 with TRBJ2-5; D is ambiguous. Germline assignment: CDR1 SEHNR and CDR2 FQNEAQ (reference sequence). Trimming cost V 4 bases and J 4 bases, with 13 bases left between them. The CDR3 consists of 14 residues. The variable domain in full, completed from reference TRBV7-9 and TRBJ2-5, reads DTGVSQNPRHKITKRGQNVTFRCDPISEHNRLYWYRQTLGQGPEFLTYFQNEAQLEKSRLLSDRFSAERPKGSFSTLEIQRTEQGDSAMYLCASSSKDARETQYFGPGTRLLVL.

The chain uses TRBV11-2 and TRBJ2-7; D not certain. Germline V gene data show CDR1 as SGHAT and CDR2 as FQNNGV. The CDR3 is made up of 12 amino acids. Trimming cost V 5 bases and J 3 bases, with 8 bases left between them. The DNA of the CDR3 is TGTGCCAGCAGCCAAGAGGACTACGAGCAGTACTTC. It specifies CASSQEDYEQYF. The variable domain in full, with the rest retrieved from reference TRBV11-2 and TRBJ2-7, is EAGVAQSPRYKIIEKRQSVAFWCNPISGHATLYWYQQILGQGPKLLIQFQNNGVVDDSQLPKDRFSAERLKGVDSTLKIQPAKLEDSAVYLCASSQEDYEQYFGPGTRLTVT.

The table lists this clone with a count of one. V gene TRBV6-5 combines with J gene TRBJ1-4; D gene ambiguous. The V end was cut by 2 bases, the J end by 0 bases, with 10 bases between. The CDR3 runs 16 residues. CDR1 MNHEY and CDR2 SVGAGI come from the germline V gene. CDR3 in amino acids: CASSYGPRPTNEKLFF. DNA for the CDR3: TGTGCCAGCAGTTACGGTCCCAGACCAACTAATGAAAAACTGTTTTTT.

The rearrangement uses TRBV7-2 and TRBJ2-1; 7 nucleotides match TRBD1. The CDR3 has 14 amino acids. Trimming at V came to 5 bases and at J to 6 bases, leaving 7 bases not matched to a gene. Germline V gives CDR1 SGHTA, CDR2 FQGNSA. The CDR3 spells CASSPSAGGNEQFF. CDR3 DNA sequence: TGTGCCAGCAGCCCTTCAGCAGGGGGCAATGAGCAGTTCTTC.

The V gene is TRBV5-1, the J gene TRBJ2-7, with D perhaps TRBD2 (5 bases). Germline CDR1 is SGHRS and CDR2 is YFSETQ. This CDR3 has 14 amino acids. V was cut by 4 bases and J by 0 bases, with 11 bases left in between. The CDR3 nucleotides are TGCGCCAGCAGCACCGACTACTTCTCCTACGAGCAGTACTTC. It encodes CASSTDYFSYEQYF. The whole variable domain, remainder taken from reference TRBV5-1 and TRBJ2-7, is KAGVTQTPRYLIKTRGQQVTLSCSPISGHRSVSWYQQTPGQGLQFLFEYFSETQRNKGNFPGRFSGRQFSNSRSEMNVSTLELGDSALYLCASSTDYFSYEQYFGPGTRLTVT.

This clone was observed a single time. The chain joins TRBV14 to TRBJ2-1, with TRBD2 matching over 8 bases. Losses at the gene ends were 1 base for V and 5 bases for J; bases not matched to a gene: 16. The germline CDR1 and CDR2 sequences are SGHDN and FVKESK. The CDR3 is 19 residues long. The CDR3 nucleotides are TGTGCCAGCAGCCAAGCACGGGTTGATCAGCGGGAGAAGGACAATGAGCAGTTCTTC. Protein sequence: CASSQARVDQREKDNEQFF.

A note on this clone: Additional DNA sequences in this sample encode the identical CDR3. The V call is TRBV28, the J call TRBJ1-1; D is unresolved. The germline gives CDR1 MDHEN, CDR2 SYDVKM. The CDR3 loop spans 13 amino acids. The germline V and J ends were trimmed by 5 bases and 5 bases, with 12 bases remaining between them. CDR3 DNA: TGTGCCAGCAGTCCCCCCAGGAATACTGAAGCTTTCTTT. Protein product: CASSPPRNTEAFF. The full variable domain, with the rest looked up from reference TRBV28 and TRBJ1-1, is DVKVTQSSRYLVKRTGEKVFLECVQDMDHENMFWYRQDPGLGLRLIYFSYDVKMKEKGDIPEGYSVSREKKERFSLILESASTNQTSMYLCASSPPRNTEAFFGQGTRLTVV.

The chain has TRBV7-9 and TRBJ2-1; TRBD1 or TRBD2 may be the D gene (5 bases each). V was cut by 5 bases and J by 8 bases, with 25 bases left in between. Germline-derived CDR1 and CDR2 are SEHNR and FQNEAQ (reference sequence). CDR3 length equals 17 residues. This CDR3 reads CASSAVPGPRAPHEQFF. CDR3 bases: TGTGCCAGCAGCGCCGTCCCGGGACCCCGTGCCCCCCATGAGCAGTTCTTC.

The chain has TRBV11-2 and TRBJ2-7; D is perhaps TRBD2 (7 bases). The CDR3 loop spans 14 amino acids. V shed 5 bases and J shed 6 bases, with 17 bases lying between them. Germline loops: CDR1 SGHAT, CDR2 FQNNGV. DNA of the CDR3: TGTGCCAGCAGCCTAGGGGGGGTTCTACGCGAGCAGTACTTC. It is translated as CASSLGGVLREQYF.

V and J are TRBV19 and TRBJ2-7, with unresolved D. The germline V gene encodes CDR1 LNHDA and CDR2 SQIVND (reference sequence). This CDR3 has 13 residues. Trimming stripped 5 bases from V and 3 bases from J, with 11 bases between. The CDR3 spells CASSQNVYYEQYF. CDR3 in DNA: TGTGCCAGTAGTCAAAACGTATACTACGAGCAGTACTTC.